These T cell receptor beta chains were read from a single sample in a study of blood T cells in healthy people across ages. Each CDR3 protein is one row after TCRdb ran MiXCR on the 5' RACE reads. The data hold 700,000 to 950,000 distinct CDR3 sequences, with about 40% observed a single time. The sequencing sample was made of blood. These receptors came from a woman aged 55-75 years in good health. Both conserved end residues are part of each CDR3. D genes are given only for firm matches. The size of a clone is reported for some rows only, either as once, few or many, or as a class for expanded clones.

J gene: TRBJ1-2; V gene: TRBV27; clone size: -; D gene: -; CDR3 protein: CVSGHLPGDNYGYTF; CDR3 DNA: TGTGTCAGCGGCCATCTTCCGGGAGATAACTATGGCTACACCTTC
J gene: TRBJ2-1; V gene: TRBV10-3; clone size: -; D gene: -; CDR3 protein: CAIRLTTDNEQFF; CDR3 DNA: TGTGCCATCAGGCTAACGACTGACAATGAGCAGTTCTTC
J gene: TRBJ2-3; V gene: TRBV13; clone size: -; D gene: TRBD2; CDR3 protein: CASSSGLATQNEDTQYF; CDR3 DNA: TGTGCCAGCAGCTCGGGACTAGCGACCCAAAATGAAGATACGCAGTATTTT
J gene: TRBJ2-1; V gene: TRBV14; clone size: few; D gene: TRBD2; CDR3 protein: CATSGLAGPLFYNEQFF; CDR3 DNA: TGTGCCACTTCGGGACTAGCGGGACCTCTTTTCTACAATGAGCAGTTCTTC
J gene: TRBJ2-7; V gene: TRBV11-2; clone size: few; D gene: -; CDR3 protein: CASSLRMGIMGLAYEQYF; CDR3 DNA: TGTGCCAGCAGCTTAAGGATGGGGATCATGGGGCTGGCCTACGAGCAGTACTTC
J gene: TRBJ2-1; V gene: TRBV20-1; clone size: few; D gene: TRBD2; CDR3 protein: CSAKSGGGYNEQFF; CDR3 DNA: TGCAGTGCTAAAAGCGGGGGGGGCTACAATGAGCAGTTCTTC
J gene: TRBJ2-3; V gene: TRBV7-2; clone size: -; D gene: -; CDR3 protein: CASSPIPDTQYF; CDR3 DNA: TGTGCCAGCAGCCCTATTCCCGATACGCAGTATTTT
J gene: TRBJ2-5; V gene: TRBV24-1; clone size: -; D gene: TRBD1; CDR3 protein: CATSDLAQGQGKETQYF; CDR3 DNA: TGTGCCACCAGTGATTTGGCCCAGGGACAGGGGAAGGAGACCCAGTACTTC
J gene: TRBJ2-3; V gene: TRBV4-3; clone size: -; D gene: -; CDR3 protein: CASSQQLKGIGDTQYF; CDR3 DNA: TGCGCCAGCAGCCAACAACTAAAGGGAATAGGAGATACGCAGTATTTT
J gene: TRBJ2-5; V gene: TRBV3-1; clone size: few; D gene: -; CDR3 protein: CASSLQQQETQYF; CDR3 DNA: TGTGCCAGCAGTCTCCAACAGCAAGAGACCCAGTACTTC
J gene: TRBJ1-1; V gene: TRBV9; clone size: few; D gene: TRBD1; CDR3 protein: CASSATGVTEAFF; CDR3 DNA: TGTGCCAGCAGCGCGACAGGGGTTACTGAAGCTTTCTTT
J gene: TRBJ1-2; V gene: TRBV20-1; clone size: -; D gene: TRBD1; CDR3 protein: CSANTGGGGYTF; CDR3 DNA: TGCAGTGCAAACACAGGGGGCGGCGGCTACACCTTC
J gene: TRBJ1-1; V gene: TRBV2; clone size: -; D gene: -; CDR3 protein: CASSVFPLGTEAFF; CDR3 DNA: TGTGCCAGCAGTGTGTTCCCTTTAGGCACTGAAGCTTTCTTT
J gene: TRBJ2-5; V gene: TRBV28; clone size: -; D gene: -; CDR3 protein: CAIQEGGKETQYF; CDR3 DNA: TGTGCGATTCAGGAGGGCGGGAAAGAGACCCAGTACTTC
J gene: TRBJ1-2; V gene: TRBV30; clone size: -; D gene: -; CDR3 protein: CAWKRTPNGYGYTF; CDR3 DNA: TGTGCCTGGAAAAGGACACCAAATGGCTATGGCTACACCTTC
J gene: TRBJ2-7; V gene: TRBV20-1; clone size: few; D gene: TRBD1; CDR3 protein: CSANGQGAHAYEQYF; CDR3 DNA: TGCAGTGCTAACGGACAGGGGGCCCATGCCTACGAGCAGTACTTC
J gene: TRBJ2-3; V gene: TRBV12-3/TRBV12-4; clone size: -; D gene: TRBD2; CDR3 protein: CASSLSGGRVKTDTQYF; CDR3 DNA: TGTGCCAGCAGTTTATCGGGCGGGAGGGTTAAAACAGATACGCAGTATTTT
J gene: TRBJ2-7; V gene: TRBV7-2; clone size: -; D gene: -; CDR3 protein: CASSLEGSSYIYEQYF; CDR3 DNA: TGTGCCAGCAGCTTAGAGGGGTCCTCTTATATCTACGAGCAGTACTTC
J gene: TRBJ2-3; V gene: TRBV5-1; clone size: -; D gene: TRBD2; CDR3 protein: CASQTSGRLTDTQYF; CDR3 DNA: TGCGCCAGTCAGACTAGCGGGAGGCTCACAGATACGCAGTATTTT
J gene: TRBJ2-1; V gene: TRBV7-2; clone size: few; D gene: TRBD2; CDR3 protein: CASSSGGLAGSNEQFF; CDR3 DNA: TGTGCCAGCAGCTCGGGGGGGCTAGCGGGAAGCAATGAGCAGTTCTTC
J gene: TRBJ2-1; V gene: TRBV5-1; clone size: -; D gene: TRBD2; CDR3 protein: CASSATGLAVPTSEQFF; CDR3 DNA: TGCGCCAGCAGCGCAACGGGACTAGCGGTACCTACAAGTGAGCAGTTCTTC
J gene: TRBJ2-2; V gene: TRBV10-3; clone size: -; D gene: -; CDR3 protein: CAISESNTGELFF; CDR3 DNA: TGTGCCATCAGTGAGTCGAACACCGGGGAGCTGTTTTTT
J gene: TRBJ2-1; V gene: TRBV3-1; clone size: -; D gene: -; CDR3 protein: CASSQDFEQFF; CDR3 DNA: TGTGCCAGCAGCCAAGACTTTGAGCAGTTCTTC
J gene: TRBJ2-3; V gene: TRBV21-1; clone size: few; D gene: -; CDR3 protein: CASSNHGQSRDTQYF; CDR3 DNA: TGTGCCAGCAGCAACCACGGACAATCTCGAGATACGCAGTATTTT
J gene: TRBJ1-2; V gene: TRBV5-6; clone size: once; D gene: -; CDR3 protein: CASSSLQEAHGYTF; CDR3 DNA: TGTGCCAGCAGCAGCCTACAGGAGGCGCATGGCTACACCTTC
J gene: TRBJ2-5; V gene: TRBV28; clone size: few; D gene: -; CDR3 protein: CASSFPQTGTGETQYF; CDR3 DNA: TGTGCCAGCAGTTTTCCCCAGACCGGGACGGGAGAGACCCAGTACTTC
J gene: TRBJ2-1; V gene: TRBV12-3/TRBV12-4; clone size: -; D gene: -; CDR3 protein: CASSPWTASYNEQFF; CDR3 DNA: TGTGCCAGCAGTCCCTGGACTGCCTCCTACAATGAGCAGTTCTTC
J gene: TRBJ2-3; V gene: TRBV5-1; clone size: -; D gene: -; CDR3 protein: CASSLTTSWDTQYF; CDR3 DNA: TGCGCCAGCAGCTTGACCACCTCTTGGGATACGCAGTATTTT
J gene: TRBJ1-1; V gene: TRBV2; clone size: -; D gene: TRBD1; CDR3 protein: CASSDSTGATEAFF; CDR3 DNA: TGTGCCAGCAGTGATTCTACAGGGGCCACTGAAGCTTTCTTT
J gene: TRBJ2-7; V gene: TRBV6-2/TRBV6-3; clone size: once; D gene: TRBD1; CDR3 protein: CASSYSKGADEQYF; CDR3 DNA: TGTGCCAGCAGTTACTCGAAGGGGGCGGACGAGCAGTACTTC
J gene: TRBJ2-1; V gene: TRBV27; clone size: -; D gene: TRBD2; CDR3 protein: CASSLRGMAPGTRERRNEQFF; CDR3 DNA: TGTGCCAGCAGTTTACGCGGTATGGCCCCCGGGACTAGAGAAAGACGGAATGAGCAGTTCTTC
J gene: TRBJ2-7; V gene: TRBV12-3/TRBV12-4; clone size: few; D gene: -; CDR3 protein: CASSPPLAIHEQYF; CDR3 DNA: TGTGCCAGCAGTCCACCGCTAGCGATCCACGAGCAGTACTTC
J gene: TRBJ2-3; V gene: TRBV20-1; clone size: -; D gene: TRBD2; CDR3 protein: CSARLAGEGTQYF; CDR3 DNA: TGCAGTGCTCGACTAGCGGGAGAAGGTACGCAGTATTTT
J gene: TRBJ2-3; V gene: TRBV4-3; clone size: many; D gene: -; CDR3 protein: CASSQVSADTQYF; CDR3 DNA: TGCGCCAGCAGCCAAGTGAGTGCAGATACGCAGTATTTT
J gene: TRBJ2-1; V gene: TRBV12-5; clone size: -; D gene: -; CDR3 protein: CASGLTRSETQFF; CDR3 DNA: TGTGCTAGTGGTTTAACACGTTCGGAGACCCAGTTCTTC
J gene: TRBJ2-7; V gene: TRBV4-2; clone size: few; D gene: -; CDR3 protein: CASSQEPKGEQYF; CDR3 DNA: TGTGCCAGCAGCCAAGAACCGAAAGGGGAGCAGTACTTC
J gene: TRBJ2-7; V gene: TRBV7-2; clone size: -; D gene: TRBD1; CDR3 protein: CASRAGTGSYNEQYF; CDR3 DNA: TGTGCCAGCAGGGCCGGGACAGGTTCCTACAATGAGCAGTACTTC
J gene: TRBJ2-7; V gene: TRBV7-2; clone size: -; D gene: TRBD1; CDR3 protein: CASSRNRDSYNEQYF; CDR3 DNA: TGTGCCAGCAGCCGCAACCGGGACAGTTACAATGAGCAGTACTTC
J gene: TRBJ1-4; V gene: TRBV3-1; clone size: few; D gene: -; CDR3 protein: CASSQVTDEKLFF; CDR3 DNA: TGTGCCAGCAGCCAAGTAACGGATGAAAAACTGTTTTTT
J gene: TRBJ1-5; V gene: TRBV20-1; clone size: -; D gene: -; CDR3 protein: CSAGRPGSNQPQHF; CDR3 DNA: TGCAGTGCTGGTAGACCCGGAAGCAATCAGCCCCAGCATTTT
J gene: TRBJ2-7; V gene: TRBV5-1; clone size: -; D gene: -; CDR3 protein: CASMGDYEQYF; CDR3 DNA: TGCGCCAGCATGGGAGATTACGAGCAGTACTTC
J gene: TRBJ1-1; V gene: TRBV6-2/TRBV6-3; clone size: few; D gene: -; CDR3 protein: CASSYGAGVSTEAFF; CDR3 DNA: TGTGCCAGCAGTTACGGTGCAGGGGTTAGCACTGAAGCTTTCTTT
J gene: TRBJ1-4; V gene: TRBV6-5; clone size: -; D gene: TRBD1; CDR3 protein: CASSSTGMANEKLFF; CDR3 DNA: TGTGCCAGCAGTTCGACAGGGATGGCTAATGAAAAACTGTTTTTT
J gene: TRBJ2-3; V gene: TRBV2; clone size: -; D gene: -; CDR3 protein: CASTAWRADTQYF; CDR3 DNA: TGTGCAAGCACAGCCTGGAGGGCAGATACGCAGTATTTT
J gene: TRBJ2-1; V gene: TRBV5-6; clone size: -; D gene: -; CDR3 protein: CASSFLDIFYNEQFF; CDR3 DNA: TGTGCCAGCAGCTTTCTTGATATCTTCTACAATGAGCAGTTCTTC
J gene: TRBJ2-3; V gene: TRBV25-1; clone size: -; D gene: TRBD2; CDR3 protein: CASRETSGRASTDTQYF; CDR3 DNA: TGTGCCAGCAGGGAGACTAGCGGACGTGCTAGCACAGATACGCAGTATTTT
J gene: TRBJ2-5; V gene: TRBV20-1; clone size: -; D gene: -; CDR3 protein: CSARDKGDNEQYF; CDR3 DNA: TGCAGTGCTAGAGATAAGGGAGACAATGAGCAGTACTTC
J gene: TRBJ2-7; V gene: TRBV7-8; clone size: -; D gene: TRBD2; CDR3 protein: CASSILAGVYEQYF; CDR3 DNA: TGTGCCAGCAGCATCCTAGCGGGAGTGTACGAGCAGTACTTC
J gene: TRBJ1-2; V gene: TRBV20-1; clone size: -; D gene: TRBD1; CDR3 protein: CSARPWGTGGNYGYTF; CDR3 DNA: TGCAGTGCTAGACCCTGGGGGACAGGGGGGAACTATGGCTACACCTTC
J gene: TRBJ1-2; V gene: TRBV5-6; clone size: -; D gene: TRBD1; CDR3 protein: CASSLSGTGDYDYTF; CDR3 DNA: TGTGCCAGCAGCTTGTCCGGGACAGGGGACTATGACTACACCTTC
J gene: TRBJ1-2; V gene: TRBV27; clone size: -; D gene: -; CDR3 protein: CASFPRAGNFYGYTF; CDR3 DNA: TGTGCCAGCTTCCCCCGGGCAGGGAACTTCTATGGCTACACCTTC
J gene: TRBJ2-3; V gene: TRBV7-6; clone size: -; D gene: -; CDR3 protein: CASSYGTPETDTQYF; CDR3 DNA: TGTGCCAGCAGCTACGGGACGCCGGAGACAGATACGCAGTATTTT
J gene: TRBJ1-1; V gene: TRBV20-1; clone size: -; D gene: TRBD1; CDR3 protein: CSASPAGGFGTEAFF; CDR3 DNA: TGCAGTGCTAGTCCGGCAGGGGGCTTCGGCACTGAAGCTTTCTTT
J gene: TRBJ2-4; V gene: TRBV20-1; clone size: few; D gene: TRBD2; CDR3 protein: CSAGTSGRQYF; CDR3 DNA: TGCAGTGCCGGGACTAGCGGGCGGCAGTACTTC